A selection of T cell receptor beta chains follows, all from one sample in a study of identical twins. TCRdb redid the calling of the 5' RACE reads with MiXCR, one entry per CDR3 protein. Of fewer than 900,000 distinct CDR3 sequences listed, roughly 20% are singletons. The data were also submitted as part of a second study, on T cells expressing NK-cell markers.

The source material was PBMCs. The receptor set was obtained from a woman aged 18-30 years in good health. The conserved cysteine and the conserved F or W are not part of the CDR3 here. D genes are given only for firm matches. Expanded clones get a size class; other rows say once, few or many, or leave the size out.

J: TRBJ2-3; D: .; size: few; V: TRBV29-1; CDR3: SVEITDTQY
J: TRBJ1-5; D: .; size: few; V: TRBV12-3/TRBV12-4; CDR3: ASSLGGNDQH
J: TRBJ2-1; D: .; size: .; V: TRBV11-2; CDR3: ASSFTPQSSYNEQF
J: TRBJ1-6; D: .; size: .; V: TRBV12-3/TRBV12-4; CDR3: ASSLRGSYNSPLH
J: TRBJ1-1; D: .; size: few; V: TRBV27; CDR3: ASGQISGPSIPEAF
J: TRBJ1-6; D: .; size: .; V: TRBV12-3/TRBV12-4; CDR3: ASSPISDSPLH
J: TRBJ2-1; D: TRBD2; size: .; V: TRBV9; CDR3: ASSALAGRSYNEQF
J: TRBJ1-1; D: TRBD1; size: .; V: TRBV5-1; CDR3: ASSLWGQGEAF
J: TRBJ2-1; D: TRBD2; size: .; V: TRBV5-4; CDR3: ASSGFSGSTSYNEQF
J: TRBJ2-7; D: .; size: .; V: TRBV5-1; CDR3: ASSLVGWAYEQY
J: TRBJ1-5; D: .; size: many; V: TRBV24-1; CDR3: ATPPDDSIVQPQH
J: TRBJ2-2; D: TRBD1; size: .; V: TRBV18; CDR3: ASSPWDRGRGTGELF
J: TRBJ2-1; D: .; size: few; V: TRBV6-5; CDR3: ASSYLEEQF
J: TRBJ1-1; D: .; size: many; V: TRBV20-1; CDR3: SASARELAF
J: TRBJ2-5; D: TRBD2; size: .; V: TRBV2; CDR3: ASLREVGETQY
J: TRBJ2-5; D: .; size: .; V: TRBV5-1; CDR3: ASSYQGFQETQY
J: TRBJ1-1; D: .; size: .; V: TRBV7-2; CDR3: ASSLIAGGGTEAF
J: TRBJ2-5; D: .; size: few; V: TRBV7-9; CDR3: ASSLIPGGTQY
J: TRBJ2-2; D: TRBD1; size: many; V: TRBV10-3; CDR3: AISDGQVGSGELF
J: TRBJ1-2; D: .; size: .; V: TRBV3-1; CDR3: ASSVLSYPGYT
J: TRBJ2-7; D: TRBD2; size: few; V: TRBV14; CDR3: ASSPLRTSGSEQY
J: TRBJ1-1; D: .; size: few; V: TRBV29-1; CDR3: SVERRVDVTEAF
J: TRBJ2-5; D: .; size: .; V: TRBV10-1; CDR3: ASSEQQQETQY
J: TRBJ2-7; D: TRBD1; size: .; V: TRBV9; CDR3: ASSGTGDLYEQY